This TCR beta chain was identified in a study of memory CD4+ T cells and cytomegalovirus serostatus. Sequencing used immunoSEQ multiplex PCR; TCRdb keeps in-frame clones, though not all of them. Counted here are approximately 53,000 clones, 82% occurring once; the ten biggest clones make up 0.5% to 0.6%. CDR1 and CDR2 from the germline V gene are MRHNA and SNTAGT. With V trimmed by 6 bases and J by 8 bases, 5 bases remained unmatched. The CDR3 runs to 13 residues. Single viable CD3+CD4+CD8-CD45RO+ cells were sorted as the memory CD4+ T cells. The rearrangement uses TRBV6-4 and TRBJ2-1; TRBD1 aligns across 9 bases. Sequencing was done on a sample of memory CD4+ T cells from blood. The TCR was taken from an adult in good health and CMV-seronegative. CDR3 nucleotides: TGTGCCAGCAGCTTACAGGGGGCAGATGAGCAGTTCTTC. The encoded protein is CASSLQGADEQFF.